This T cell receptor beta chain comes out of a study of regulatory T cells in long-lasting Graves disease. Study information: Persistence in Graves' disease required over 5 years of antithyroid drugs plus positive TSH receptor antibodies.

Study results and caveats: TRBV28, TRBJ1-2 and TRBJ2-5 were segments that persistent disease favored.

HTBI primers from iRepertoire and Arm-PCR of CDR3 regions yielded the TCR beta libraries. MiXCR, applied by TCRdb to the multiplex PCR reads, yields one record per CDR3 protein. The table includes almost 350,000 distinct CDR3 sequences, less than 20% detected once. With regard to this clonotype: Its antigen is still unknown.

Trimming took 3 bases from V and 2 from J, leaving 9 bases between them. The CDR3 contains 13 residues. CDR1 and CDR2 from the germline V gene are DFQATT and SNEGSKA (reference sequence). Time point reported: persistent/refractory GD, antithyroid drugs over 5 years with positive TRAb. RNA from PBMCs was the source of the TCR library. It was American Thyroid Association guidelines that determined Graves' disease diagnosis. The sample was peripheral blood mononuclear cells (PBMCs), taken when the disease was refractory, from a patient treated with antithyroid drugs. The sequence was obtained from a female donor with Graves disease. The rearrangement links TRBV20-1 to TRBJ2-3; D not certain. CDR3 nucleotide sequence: TGCAGTGCTAGTCAAGCCCCCACAGATACGCAGTATTTT. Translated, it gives CSASQAPTDTQYF.